This T cell receptor (beta chain) was found in a study of identical twins. Findings of the study overall: The authors drew conclusions from cross-sectional statistical analysis rather than following the same donors.

V was clipped by 0 bases and J by 4 bases, with 19 bases between them. Looked up from germline, CDR1 is SGHTA and CDR2 is FQGNSA. The CDR3 is 17 residues long. This clonotype was found many times. The antigen remains undetermined. Using its own MiXCR run on the 5' RACE reads, TCRdb lists one record per CDR3 protein. The sample lists about 460,000 distinct CDR3 sequences, 14% occurring once. These data were likewise used in another study, on yellow fever vaccine responses in identical twins. That source notes: After vaccination, twins' T cell response reportedly seemed partly convergent, partly personalized.

Sequencing was done on a sample of CD4+ T cells sorted from blood. The sequence came from a woman younger than 30 in good health. V usage is TRBV7-2 and J usage is TRBJ2-7; D might be TRBD2 (7 bases). CDR3 sequence reads: CASSLAGGSGAMYEQYF. The CDR3 DNA is TGTGCCAGCAGCTTAGCGGGGGGGTCAGGGGCGATGTACGAGCAGTACTTC.